This TCR beta chain was sequenced for a study of regulatory T cells in long-lasting Graves disease. Library construction for TCR beta used iRepertoire HTBI primers and Arm-PCR of CDR3 regions. A single record per CDR3 protein comes from TCRdb applying MiXCR to the multiplex PCR reads. The sample lists around 400,000 distinct CDR3 sequences, about 20% occurring once. The CDR3 is 16 amino acids. V was shortened by 6 bases and J by 3 bases, with 24 bases between the two germline ends. Germline loops: CDR1 DFQATT, CDR2 SNEGSKA (reference sequence). Time point indicated: persistent/refractory GD, antithyroid drugs over 5 years with positive TRAb. The TCR library was prepared using RNA isolated from PBMCs. Criteria from the American Thyroid Association guidelines were applied to diagnose Graves' disease. This clonotype was counted ten times or more.

The TCR comes from a female donor with Graves disease. Sequenced here: peripheral blood mononuclear cells (PBMCs), sampled when the disease was refractory, from a patient treated with antithyroid drugs. The chain couples TRBV20-1 to TRBJ2-7; D is possibly TRBD2 (7 bases). The CDR3, as DNA: TGCAGTGCGACCTTGTCGCGGGGGCGGGACGTCTACGAGCAGTACTTC. Its protein product is CSATLSRGRDVYEQYF.